Each of the 11 T cell receptor beta chains below was sequenced from the same sample in a study of lymphopenia after photon versus proton radiotherapy. Profiled with immunoSEQ multiplex PCR; TCRdb holds only in-frame clones, not every one. The table records approximately 170,000 clones, less than 90% of them present only once. Material: peripheral blood, obtained from a patient treated with photon-based radiotherapy. Receptors were obtained from a man aged 50 or older with gastric cancer.

The chain combines TRBV5-5 with TRBJ2-2; D perhaps matches TRBD2 (5 bases). V lost 9 bases and J 2 bases, leaving 17 bases between the germline ends. The CDR3 runs to 15 residues. In germline, CDR1 is SGHKS, CDR2 YYEKEE (reference sequence). The CDR3 loop reads CATHGGFLNTGELFF. The CDR3 bases are TGTGCCACTCATGGCGGGTTCCTAAACACCGGGGAGCTGTTTTTT.

The rearrangement uses TRBV6-5 and TRBJ1-2, with D possibly being TRBD1 (5 bases). The CDR3 has 14 residues. Between the trimmed V and J ends, which lost 2 bases and 2 bases, there was a span of 9 bases. From germline, CDR1 is MNHEY and CDR2 SVGAGI. CDR3 nucleotides: TGTGCCAGCAGTTACGACAGTCAAAACTATGGCTACACCTTC. This translates into CASSYDSQNYGYTF.

V is TRBV4-1 and J is TRBJ2-7; D may be TRBD2 (5 bases). With 5 bases removed from V and 2 bases from J, the gap between germline ends came to 13 bases. The germline gives CDR1 MGHRA, CDR2 YSYEKL. The CDR3 contains 14 residues. CDR3 region: CASSYEERAYEQYF. CDR3 nucleotides: TGCGCCAGCAGCTACGAAGAGAGGGCCTACGAGCAGTACTTC.

V usage is TRBV7-9 and J usage is TRBJ2-5; 11 bases align to TRBD1. The ends lost 3 bases at V and 7 bases at J; junction bases unmatched: 16. CDR3 size: 18 residues. The germline gives CDR1 SEHNR, CDR2 FQNEAQ (reference sequence). The CDR3, as DNA: TGTGCCAGCAGCTTGGGGACAGGGGGGACTAGGCCAAGTGGGACCCAGTACTTC. This codes for CASSLGTGGTRPSGTQYF.

V is TRBV4-1 and J is TRBJ2-3; perhaps D is TRBD1 or TRBD2 (7 bases each). Germline lookup yields CDR1 MGHRA and CDR2 YSYEKL. CDR3 length: 17 amino acids. Between the trimmed V and J ends, which lost 4 bases and 2 bases, there was a span of 19 bases. CDR3 protein: CASSPSGGGQYTDTQYF. The CDR3 DNA reads as TGCGCCAGCAGCCCTTCGGGCGGGGGACAGTACACAGATACGCAGTATTTT.

This chain uses TRBV7-9 with TRBJ2-5, with no clear D. CDR1 is SEHNR and CDR2 is FQNEAQ in the germline V gene (reference sequence). This CDR3 has 12 residues. Trimming took off 1 base at V and 5 bases at J, with 5 bases between the two ends. As DNA, the CDR3 is TGTGCCAGCAGCTTAGTGATGGAGACCCAGTACTTC. Its translation: CASSLVMETQYF.

The chain links TRBV11-1 to TRBJ2-7; D is undetermined. Germline V gives CDR1 SGHAT, CDR2 FQDESV (reference sequence). The CDR3 contains 12 residues. V was trimmed by 2 bases and J by 4 bases, leaving 6 bases between them. The CDR3 is CASSLLGYEQYF. In DNA, the CDR3 is TGTGCCAGCAGCTTATTGGGATACGAGCAGTACTTC.

The rearrangement uses TRBV7-2 and TRBJ1-4, with 7 bases identical to TRBD1. CDR1 SGHTA and CDR2 FQGNSA come from the germline V gene. The CDR3 contains 15 residues. V shed 4 bases, J shed 4 bases, and the junction held 6 bases outside the gene matches. CDR3 sequence reads: CASSSWGQINEKLFF. Here the CDR3 DNA reads TGTGCCAGCAGCTCGTGGGGACAGATTAATGAAAAACTGTTTTTT.

This clone was counted many times. This sample includes further DNA sequences coding for the same CDR3. The V and J genes are TRBV18 and TRBJ1-1; D gene unclear. The V gene's germline CDR1 is KGHSH and CDR2 LQKENI. CDR3 length: 13 amino acids. The germline V and J ends were trimmed by 2 bases and 0 bases, with 4 bases remaining between them. The CDR3 reads CASSPGLNTEAFF. DNA for the CDR3: TGTGCCAGCTCACCAGGCTTGAACACTGAAGCTTTCTTT.

CDR3 sequence: CASSLVPTKLKGNTIYF. The CDR3 DNA follows: TGTGCCAGCAGCTTAGTTCCGACAAAGTTAAAGGGAAACACCATATATTTT. The V call is TRBV7-2, the J call TRBJ1-3, with no clear D. This CDR3 has 17 amino acids. The ends were cut back, 1 base at V and 4 bases at J, with 17 bases in the middle. The germline V gene encodes CDR1 SGHTA and CDR2 FQGNSA.

This clone was seen only once. This chain connects TRBV18 to TRBJ2-1; D perhaps matches TRBD2 (6 bases). The germline V gene encodes CDR1 KGHSH and CDR2 LQKENI. The CDR3 sequence is 20 residues long. Trimming removed 6 bases at V and 0 bases at J, with 27 bases between. In DNA form, the CDR3 reads TGTGCCAGCTCTCCCTCGCTGGGAGGAGGTGTGTTTGGCTCCTACAATGAGCAGTTCTTC. Translated: CASSPSLGGGVFGSYNEQFF.